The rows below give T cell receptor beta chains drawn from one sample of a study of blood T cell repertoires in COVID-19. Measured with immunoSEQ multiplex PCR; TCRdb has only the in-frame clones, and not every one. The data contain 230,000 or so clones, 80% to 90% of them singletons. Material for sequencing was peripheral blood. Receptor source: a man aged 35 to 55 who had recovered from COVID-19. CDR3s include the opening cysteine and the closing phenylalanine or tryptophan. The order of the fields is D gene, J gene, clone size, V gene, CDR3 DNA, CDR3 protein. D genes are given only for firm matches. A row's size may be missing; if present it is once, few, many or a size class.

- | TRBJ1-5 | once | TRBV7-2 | TGTGCCAGCAGCCCCAGTTGGGGGGGGAATCAGCCCCAGCATTTT | CASSPSWGGNQPQHF
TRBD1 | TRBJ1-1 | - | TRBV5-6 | TGTGCCAGCAGCTTCGAACATTTGGACAGGGGGGGTGAAGCTTTCTTT | CASSFEHLDRGGEAFF
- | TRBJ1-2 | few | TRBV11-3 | TGTGCCAGCAGCCCAAAGACAGGCCCCGGCTACACCTTC | CASSPKTGPGYTF
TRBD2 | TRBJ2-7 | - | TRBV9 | TGTGCCAGCAGCGTAGGGTCTAGCGGGACCTACGAGCAGTACTTC | CASSVGSSGTYEQYF
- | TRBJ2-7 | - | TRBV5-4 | TGTGCCAGCAGCTTGGCGGGCGAGCAGTACTTC | CASSLAGEQYF
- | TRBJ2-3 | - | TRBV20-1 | TGCAGTGCTAGTCTATGGGAGGCGGGACTCACAGATACGCAGTATTTT | CSASLWEAGLTDTQYF
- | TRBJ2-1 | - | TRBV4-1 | TGCGCCAGCAGTCCCCGGTGGCAGCGAGTCTCCTACAATGAGCAGTTCTTC | CASSPRWQRVSYNEQFF
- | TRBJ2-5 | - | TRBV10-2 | TGCGCCAGCAGCGGGATCAGAGGGGAGACCCAGTACTTC | CASSGIRGETQYF
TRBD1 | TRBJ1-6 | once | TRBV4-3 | TGCGCCAGCAGCCAAGATCCCCAGGGGGCAGGAAATTCACCCCTCCACTTT | CASSQDPQGAGNSPLHF
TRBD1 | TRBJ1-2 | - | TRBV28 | TGTGCCAGCAGTTCGCTGGACAGGGGGCGCATATATGGCTACACCTTC | CASSSLDRGRIYGYTF
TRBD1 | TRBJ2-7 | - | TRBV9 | TGTGCCAGCAGCGAGGGGACAGCTGATTTTTACGAGCAGTACTTC | CASSEGTADFYEQYF
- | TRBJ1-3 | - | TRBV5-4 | TGTGCCAGCAGCTTGCAATTAGGGGGCTCTGGAAACACCATATATTTT | CASSLQLGGSGNTIYF
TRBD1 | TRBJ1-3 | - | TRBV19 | TGTGCCAGTAGTATGGACGGGACAGCCTTTCACACCTCTGGAAACACCATATATTTT | CASSMDGTAFHTSGNTIYF
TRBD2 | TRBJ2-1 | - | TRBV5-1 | TGCGCCAGCAGCTTCGGACTAGCGGGAGTGTACAATGAGCAGTTCTTC | CASSFGLAGVYNEQFF
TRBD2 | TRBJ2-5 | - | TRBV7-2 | TGTGCCAGCAGCCCATCTAGCGGGGGGGCGGGGACCCAGTACTTC | CASSPSSGGAGTQYF
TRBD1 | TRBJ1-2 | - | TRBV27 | TGTGCCAGCAGTTTGCGGAGGGGGCCGGGGGCAAGGGATGGCTACACCTTC | CASSLRRGPGARDGYTF
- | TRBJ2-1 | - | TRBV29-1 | TGCAGCGTTGAGGACTACCGCAACAATGAGCAGTTCTTC | CSVEDYRNNEQFF
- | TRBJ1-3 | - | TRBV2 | TGTGCCAGCAGTGGGGTAGCGGGAAACACCATATATTTT | CASSGVAGNTIYF
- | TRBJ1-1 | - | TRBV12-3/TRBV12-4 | TGTGCCAGCAGTTTTGCAGTTGAAGCTTTCTTT | CASSFAVEAFF
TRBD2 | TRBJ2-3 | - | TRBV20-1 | TGCAGTGCTAGTGATAGCGGGGGGGCAGATACGCAGTATTTT | CSASDSGGADTQYF
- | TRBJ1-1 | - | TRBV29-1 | TGCAGCGCTTCCGACGGGGGGGTGGACACTGAAGCTTTCTTT | CSASDGGVDTEAFF
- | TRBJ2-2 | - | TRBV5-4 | TGTGCCAGCAGCTTGATAGACAGCCGGACCGGGGAGCTGTTTTTT | CASSLIDSRTGELFF
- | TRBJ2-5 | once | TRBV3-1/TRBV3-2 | TGTGCCAGCAGCCGAAAAGAGCGGCAGTACTTC | CASSRKERQYF
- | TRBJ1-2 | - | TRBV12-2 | TGTGCAAGTCGCTCTGGACAGGGTGCTAACTATGGCTACACCTTC | CASRSGQGANYGYTF
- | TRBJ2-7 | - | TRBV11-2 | TGTGCCAGCAGCTTAAGTACGGGATCGACCTACGAGCAGTACTTC | CASSLSTGSTYEQYF
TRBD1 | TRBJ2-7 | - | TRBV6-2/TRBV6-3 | TGTGCCAGCAGTTATGGCGTATTGACAGGGGTCGAGCAGTACTTC | CASSYGVLTGVEQYF
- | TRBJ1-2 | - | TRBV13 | TGTGCCAGCAGCTTAAGGACAGACGTCTATGGCTACACCTTC | CASSLRTDVYGYTF
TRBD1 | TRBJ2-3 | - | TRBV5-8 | TGTGCCACCGCCTCCGACAGGGGGCAGGGAGATACGCAGTATTTT | CATASDRGQGDTQYF
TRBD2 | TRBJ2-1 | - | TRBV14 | TGTGCCAGCAGCCAAGGATCGAGGGGACTAGCGGGACTAAATGAGCAGTTCTTC | CASSQGSRGLAGLNEQFF
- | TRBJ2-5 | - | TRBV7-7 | TGTGCCAGCAGCCCAAGGACACCCGAAACAGGGATCCCGGCAGAGACCCAGTACTTC | CASSPRTPETGIPAETQYF
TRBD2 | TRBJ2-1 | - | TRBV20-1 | TGCAGTGCTAGTCCCCCGGCTAGCGGGAGGGCCGGTGAGCAGTTCTTC | CSASPPASGRAGEQFF